Presented here are 16 T cell receptor beta chains from one specimen sequenced in a study of blood T cell repertoires in COVID-19. Sequencing used immunoSEQ multiplex PCR; TCRdb keeps in-frame clones, though not all of them. This sample has about 170,000 clones; roughly 85% occur once, and the top ten carry approximately 4%. The sequencing input was PBMCs or T cells enriched from blood (not recorded which). Source of these receptors: a woman between 45 and 65 years old who had recovered from COVID-19.

This CDR3 is CASSPRQPDNSPLHF. In DNA, the CDR3 is TGTGCCAGCAGCCCCAGACAGCCAGATAATTCACCCCTCCACTTT. This chain uses TRBV7-9 with TRBJ1-6; possible D gene TRBD1, 5 bases. This CDR3 has 15 amino acids. Trimming pared 5 bases from V and 5 bases from J, leaving 13 bases between. The germline V gene has CDR1 SEHNR and CDR2 FQNEAQ (reference sequence).

CDR3 loop: CASSQDLNRGNIQYF. In DNA form, the CDR3 reads TGTGCCAGCAGCCAAGACCTTAACAGGGGAAACATTCAGTACTTC. The chain carries TRBV14 and TRBJ2-4, with TRBD1 matching 7 bases. V lost 0 bases, J lost 6 bases, and 5 bases stayed unmatched. In germline, CDR1 is SGHDN, CDR2 FVKESK. The length of the CDR3 is 15 residues.

CDR3 coding DNA: TGTGCCAGTAGTAATTTCACGGTCTATGGCTACACCTTC. It is translated as CASSNFTVYGYTF. The J gene is TRBJ1-2, the V gene TRBV19; D gene unclear. In germline, CDR1 is LNHDA, CDR2 SQIVND (reference sequence). This CDR3 is 13 amino acids long. V was pared by 4 bases and J by 4 bases, with 10 bases between.

V is TRBV6-5 and J is TRBJ1-1; 8 bases fit TRBD1. Germline CDR1 is MNHEY and CDR2 is SVGAGI. Losses at the gene ends were 2 bases for V and 1 base for J; bases not matched to a gene: 3. The length of the CDR3 is 15 residues. The CDR3: CASSYQGQANTEAFF. The CDR3 DNA is TGTGCCAGCAGTTACCAGGGACAGGCGAACACTGAAGCTTTCTTT.

The chain employs TRBV12-5 and TRBJ2-5; possible D gene TRBD2, 5 bases. V gave up 0 bases and J gave up 5 bases, with 13 bases separating them. Germline CDR1 is LGHNT and CDR2 is FRNRAP. This CDR3 has 15 residues. The CDR3 here is CASGLVIGSAETQYF. As DNA, the CDR3 is TGTGCTAGTGGTTTGGTAATTGGGAGTGCGGAGACCCAGTACTTC.

The rearrangement uses TRBV28 and TRBJ1-1; 8 nucleotides match TRBD1. Germline V lookup: CDR1 MDHEN, CDR2 SYDVKM. The CDR3 runs 14 residues. The junction had 6 bases not matched to a gene; V was cut back by 8 bases and J by 1 base. The CDR3 DNA reads as TGTGCCAGCGGTCCAGGGGGCTCGAACACTGAAGCTTTCTTT. It codes for CASGPGGSNTEAFF.

J is TRBJ1-1 and V is TRBV6-5; D may be TRBD1 (6 bases). The CDR3 runs to 13 residues. V lost 3 bases to trimming and J lost 5 bases, with 10 bases between them. Germline assignment: CDR1 MNHEY and CDR2 SVGAGI. The CDR3 DNA follows: TGTGCCAGCAGTTATGAGGGGGAAACTGAAGCTTTCTTT. It is translated as CASSYEGETEAFF.

This clone was seen a few times. The chain recombines TRBV19 with TRBJ1-5; tentatively, D is TRBD1 (5 bases). The CDR3 is made up of 14 amino acids. The germline gives CDR1 LNHDA, CDR2 SQIVND (reference sequence). The V end was cut by 5 bases, the J end by 7 bases, with 15 bases between. DNA for the CDR3: TGTGCCAGTAGTCGGTCGGGGGAAGGGCAGCCCCAGCATTTT. Residues: CASSRSGEGQPQHF.

The J gene is TRBJ1-2, the V gene TRBV27; 7 bases match TRBD1. Germline CDR1 and CDR2: MNHEY and SMNVEV (reference sequence). The CDR3 extends over 12 amino acids. The V and J ends lost 4 bases and 8 bases, in that order; junction bases with no gene match: 4. DNA for the CDR3: TGTGCCAGCAGTTCACAGGGGAAAGGCTACACCTTC. Its translation: CASSSQGKGYTF.

This chain connects TRBV6-5 to TRBJ2-5; the match to TRBD2 covers 7 bases. This CDR3 region has 15 residues. Germline trimming cut 3 bases from V and 4 bases from J; bases unmatched to any gene: 8. Germline CDR1 is MNHEY and CDR2 is SVGAGI. CDR3 DNA: TGTGCCAGCAGTTATCGAGGACTAGTTCCAGAGACCCAGTACTTC. As protein: CASSYRGLVPETQYF.

This chain joins TRBV9 and TRBJ1-2, with 8 positions matching TRBD1. Looked up from germline, CDR1 is SGDLS and CDR2 is YYNGEE. The CDR3 covers 15 residues. With 5 bases clipped from V and 0 bases from J, the junction kept 6 bases outside the gene matches. CDR3 protein: CASSRTGTANYGYTF. DNA for the CDR3: TGTGCCAGCAGTCGGACAGGGACAGCTAACTATGGCTACACCTTC.

Only one count was recorded for this clone. This chain uses TRBV6-5 with TRBJ1-6; a weak D match, TRBD1 (5 bases). Between the trimmed V and J ends, which lost 6 bases and 13 bases, there was a span of 16 bases. Germline values: CDR1 MNHEY, CDR2 SVGAGI. The CDR3 sequence is 13 residues long. The CDR3 region has the DNA TGTGCCAGCAGGGGACTAACAACCCTCCCCCTCCACTTT. Translating gives CASRGLTTLPLHF.

This chain uses TRBV30 with TRBJ2-3; the match to TRBD2 covers 9 bases. The ends lost 3 bases at V and 6 bases at J; junction bases unmatched: 10. The germline V gene has CDR1 GTSNPN and CDR2 SVGIG (reference sequence). The CDR3 consists of 15 residues. The CDR3 DNA is TGTGCCTGGAGGGGCATAAGCGGGAGGTCCGATACGCAGTATTTT. Protein product: CAWRGISGRSDTQYF.

Notes on this clone: One junction end disagrees with the germline gene, perhaps due to a read error. The chain has TRBV3-1 (or the pseudogene TRBV3-2) and TRBJ1-1; a weak D match, TRBD1 (6 bases). This CDR3 is built from 15 residues. Germline CDR1 LGHDT, CDR2 YNNKEL (reference sequence). CDR3 residues: CASGQGHPGVSEAFF. The CDR3 DNA sequence: TGTGCCAGCGGCCAAGGGCATCCAGGGGTTTCTGAAGCTTTCTTT.

The chain couples TRBV28 to TRBJ2-4; 8 bases line up with TRBD1. The trim removed 10 bases at V and 3 bases at J, leaving 8 bases unmatched. The CDR3 totals 14 residues. The V gene's germline CDR1 is MDHEN and CDR2 SYDVKM. For the CDR3, the DNA is TGTGCCACCCTTACGACAGGGGACAAAAACATTCAGTACTTC. Protein: CATLTTGDKNIQYF.

The chain couples TRBV15 to TRBJ1-2; D not certain. Per germline, CDR1 LNHNV and CDR2 YYDKDF (reference sequence). V lost 3 bases, J lost 3 bases, and 14 bases lay in between. The CDR3 contains 15 residues. The CDR3 nucleotides read TGTGCCACCAGCAGCCTCGAGGGCCCTTACTATGGCTACACCTTC. Translating gives CATSSLEGPYYGYTF.